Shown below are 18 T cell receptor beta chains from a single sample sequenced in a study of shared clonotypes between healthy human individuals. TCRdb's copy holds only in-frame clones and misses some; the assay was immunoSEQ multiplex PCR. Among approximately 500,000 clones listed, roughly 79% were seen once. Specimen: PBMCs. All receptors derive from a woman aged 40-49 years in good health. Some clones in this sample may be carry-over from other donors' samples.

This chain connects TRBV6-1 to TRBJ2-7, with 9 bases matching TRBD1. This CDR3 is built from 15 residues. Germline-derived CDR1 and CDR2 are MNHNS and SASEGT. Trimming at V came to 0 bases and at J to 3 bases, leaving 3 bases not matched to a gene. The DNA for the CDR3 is TGTGCCAGCAGTGAAGCATGGGACAGGGTCTACGAGCAGTACTTC. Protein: CASSEAWDRVYEQYF.

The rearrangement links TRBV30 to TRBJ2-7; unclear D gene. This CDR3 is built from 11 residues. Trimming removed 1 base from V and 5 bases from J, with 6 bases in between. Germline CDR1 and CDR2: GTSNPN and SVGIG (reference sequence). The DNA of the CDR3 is TGTGCCTGGAGTGACCTGCACGAGCAGTACTTC. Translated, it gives CAWSDLHEQYF. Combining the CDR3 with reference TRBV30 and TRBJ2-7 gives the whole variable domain SQTIHQWPATLVQPVGSPLSLECTVEGTSNPNLYWYRQAAGRGLQLLFYSVGIGQISSEVPQNLSASRPQDRQFILSSKKLLLSDSGFYLCAWSDLHEQYFGPGTRLTVT.

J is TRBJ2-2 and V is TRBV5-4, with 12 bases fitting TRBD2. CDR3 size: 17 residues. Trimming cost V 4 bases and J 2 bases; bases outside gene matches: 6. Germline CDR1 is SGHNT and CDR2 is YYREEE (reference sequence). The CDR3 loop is CASSPTSGRTNTGELFF. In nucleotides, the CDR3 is TGTGCCAGCAGCCCTACTAGCGGGAGGACCAACACCGGGGAGCTGTTTTTT.

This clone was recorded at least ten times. The CDR3 reads CASSYSPTQSSYEQYF. In nucleotides, the CDR3 is TGTGCCAGCAGTTACTCGCCTACTCAGAGCTCCTACGAGCAGTACTTC. The chain couples TRBV6-5 to TRBJ2-7, with D unresolved. Trimming pared 0 bases from V and 0 bases from J, leaving 12 bases between. Per the germline V gene, CDR1 is MNHEY and CDR2 is SVGAGI. The CDR3 covers 16 residues.

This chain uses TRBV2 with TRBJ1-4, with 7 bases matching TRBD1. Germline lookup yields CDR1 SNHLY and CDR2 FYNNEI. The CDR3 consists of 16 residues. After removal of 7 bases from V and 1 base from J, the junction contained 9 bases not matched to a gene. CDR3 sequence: CASTRDSGVTNEKLFF. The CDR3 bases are TGTGCCAGCACACGGGACAGTGGGGTAACTAATGAAAAACTGTTTTTT.

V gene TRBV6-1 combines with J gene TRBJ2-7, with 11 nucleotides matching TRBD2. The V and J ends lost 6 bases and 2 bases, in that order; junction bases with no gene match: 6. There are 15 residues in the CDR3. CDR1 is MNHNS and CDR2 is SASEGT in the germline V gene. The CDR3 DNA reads TGTGCCAGCAGAAGGGGACTAGCGGAGACCTACGAGCAGTACTTC. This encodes CASRRGLAETYEQYF.

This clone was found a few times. CDR3 DNA sequence: TGTGCCAGCAGCTTAGATCTGGGTAACGAGCAGTACTTC. It codes for CASSLDLGNEQYF. The V gene is TRBV11-2, the J gene TRBJ2-7; D remains ambiguous. The CDR3 runs to 13 residues. Deletions cut 0 bases from V and 5 bases from J, with 8 bases between. In germline, CDR1 is SGHAT, CDR2 FQNNGV.

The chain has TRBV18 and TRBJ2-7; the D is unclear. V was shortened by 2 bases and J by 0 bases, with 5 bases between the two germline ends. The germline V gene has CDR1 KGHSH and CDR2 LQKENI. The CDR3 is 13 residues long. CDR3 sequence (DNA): TGTGCCAGCTCACCAGGGGACTCCTACGAGCAGTACTTC. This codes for CASSPGDSYEQYF.

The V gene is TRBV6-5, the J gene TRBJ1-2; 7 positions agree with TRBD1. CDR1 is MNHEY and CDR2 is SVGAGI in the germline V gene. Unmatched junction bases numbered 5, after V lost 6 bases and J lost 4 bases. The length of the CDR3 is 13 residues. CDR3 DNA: TGTGCCAGCAGCCGTACAGGGGCCTATGGCTACACCTTC. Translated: CASSRTGAYGYTF.

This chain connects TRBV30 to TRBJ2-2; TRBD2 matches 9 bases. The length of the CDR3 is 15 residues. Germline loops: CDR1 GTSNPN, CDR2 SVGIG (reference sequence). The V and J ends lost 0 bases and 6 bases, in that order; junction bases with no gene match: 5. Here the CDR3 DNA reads TGTGCCTGGAGTGTACGGCGGGAGGGGGCCGGGGAGCTGTTTTTT. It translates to CAWSVRREGAGELFF.

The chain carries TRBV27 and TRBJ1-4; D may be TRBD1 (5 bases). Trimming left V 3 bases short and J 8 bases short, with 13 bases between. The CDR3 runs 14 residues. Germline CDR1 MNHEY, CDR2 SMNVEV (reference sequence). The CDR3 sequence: CASSFSRANEKLFF. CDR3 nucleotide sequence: TGTGCCAGCAGTTTCTCCAGGGCAAACGAAAAACTGTTTTTT.

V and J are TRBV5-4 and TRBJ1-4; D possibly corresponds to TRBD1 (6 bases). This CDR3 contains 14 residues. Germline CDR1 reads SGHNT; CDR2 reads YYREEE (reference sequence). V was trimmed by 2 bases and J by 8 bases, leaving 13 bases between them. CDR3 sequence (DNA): TGTGCCAGCAGCTTAGGGGGGAGATTAGAAAAACTGTTTTTT. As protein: CASSLGGRLEKLFF.

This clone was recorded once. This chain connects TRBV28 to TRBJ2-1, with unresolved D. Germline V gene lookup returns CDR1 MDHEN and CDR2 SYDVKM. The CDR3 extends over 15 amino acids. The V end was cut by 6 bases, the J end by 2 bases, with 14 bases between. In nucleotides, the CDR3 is TGTGCCAGCAGGCCGCCCATGGGGACCTACAATGAGCAGTTCTTC. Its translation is CASRPPMGTYNEQFF.

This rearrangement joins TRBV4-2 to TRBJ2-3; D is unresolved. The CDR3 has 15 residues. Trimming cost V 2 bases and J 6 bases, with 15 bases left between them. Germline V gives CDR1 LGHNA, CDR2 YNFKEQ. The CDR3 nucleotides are TGTGCCAGCAGCCAAACCCGATGGACGTCCGATACGCAGTATTTT. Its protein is CASSQTRWTSDTQYF.

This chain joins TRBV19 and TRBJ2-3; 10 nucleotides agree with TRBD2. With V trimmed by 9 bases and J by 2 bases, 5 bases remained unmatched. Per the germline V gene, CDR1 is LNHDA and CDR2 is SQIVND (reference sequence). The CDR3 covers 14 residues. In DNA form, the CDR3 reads TGTGCCAGCCGGACTAGCGGACTCACAGATACGCAGTATTTT. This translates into CASRTSGLTDTQYF. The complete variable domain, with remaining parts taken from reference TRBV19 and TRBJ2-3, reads DGGITQSPKYLFRKEGQNVTLSCEQNLNHDAMYWYRQDPGQGLRLIYYSQIVNDFQKGDIAEGYSVSREKKESFPLTVTSAQKNPTAFYLCASRTSGLTDTQYFGPGTRLTVL.

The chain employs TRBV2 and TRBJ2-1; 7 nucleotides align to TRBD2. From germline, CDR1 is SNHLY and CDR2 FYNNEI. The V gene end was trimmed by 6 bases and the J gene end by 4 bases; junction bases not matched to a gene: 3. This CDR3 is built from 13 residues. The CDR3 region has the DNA TGTGCCAGCAGCACTAGCGCTTACAATGAGCAGTTCTTC. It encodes CASSTSAYNEQFF.

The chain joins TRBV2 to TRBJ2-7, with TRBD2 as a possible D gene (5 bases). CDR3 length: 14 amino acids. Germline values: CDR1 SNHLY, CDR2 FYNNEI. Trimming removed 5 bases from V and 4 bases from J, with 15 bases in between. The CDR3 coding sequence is TGTGCCAGCAGTCGGGGTAATGAAAGGTACGAGCAGTACTTC. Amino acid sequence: CASSRGNERYEQYF.

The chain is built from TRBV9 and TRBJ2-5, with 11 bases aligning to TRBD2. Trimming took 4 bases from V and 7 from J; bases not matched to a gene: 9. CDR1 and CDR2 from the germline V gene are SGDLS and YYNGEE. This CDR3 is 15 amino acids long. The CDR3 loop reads CASSLLAGASATQYF. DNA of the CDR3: TGTGCCAGCAGCCTACTAGCGGGAGCGTCTGCGACCCAGTACTTC.